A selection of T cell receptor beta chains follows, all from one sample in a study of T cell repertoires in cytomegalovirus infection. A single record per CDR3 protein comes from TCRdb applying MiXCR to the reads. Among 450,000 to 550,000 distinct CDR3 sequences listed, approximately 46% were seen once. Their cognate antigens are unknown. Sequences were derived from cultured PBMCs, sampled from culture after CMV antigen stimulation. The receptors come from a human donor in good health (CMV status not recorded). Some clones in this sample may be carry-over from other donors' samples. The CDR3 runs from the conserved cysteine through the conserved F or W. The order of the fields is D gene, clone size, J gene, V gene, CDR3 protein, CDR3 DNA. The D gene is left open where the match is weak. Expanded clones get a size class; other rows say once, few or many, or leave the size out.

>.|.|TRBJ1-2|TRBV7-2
CASSSPGRGQGHGYTF
TGTGCCAGCAGCTCTCCAGGCCGGGGACAAGGGCATGGCTACACCTTC
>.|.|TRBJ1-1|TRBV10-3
CAISERGGDTEAFF
TGTGCCATCAGTGAAAGGGGGGGGGACACTGAAGCTTTCTTT
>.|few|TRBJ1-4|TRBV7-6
CASSQDWGLFF
TGTGCCAGCAGCCAAGATTGGGGGCTGTTTTTT
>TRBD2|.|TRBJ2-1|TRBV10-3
CAINDLVGRENNEQFF
TGTGCCATCAATGACCTTGTCGGGAGGGAGAATAATGAGCAGTTCTTC
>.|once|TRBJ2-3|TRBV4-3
CASSQDNTLGGGTDTQYF
TGCGCCAGCAGCCAAGATAATACACTAGGAGGGGGTACAGATACGCAGTATTTT
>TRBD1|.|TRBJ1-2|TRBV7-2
CASSLDRGLHGYTF
TGTGCCAGCAGCTTAGACAGGGGCCTCCATGGCTACACCTTC
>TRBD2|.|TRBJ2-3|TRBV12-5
CASAVSGSRSDTQYF
TGTGCTAGTGCCGTCAGCGGGAGTAGGTCAGATACGCAGTATTTT
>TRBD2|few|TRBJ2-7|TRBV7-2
CASSLALAGGYHEQYF
TGTGCCAGCAGCTTAGCCCTTGCGGGAGGGTACCACGAGCAGTACTTC
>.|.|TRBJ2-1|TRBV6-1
CASSETLNSDEQFF
TGTGCCAGCAGTGAAACATTGAATAGCGACGAGCAGTTCTTC
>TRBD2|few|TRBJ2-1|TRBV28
CASGLAGADNEQFF
TGTGCCAGCGGTCTAGCGGGGGCCGACAATGAGCAGTTCTTC
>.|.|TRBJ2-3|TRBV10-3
CAISGGTGNKDTQYF
TGTGCCATCAGTGGGGGGACTGGGAATAAGGATACGCAGTATTTT
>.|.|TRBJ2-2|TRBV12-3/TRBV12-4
CASSLSGVRTGELFF
TGTGCCAGCAGCCTATCCGGGGTTCGGACCGGGGAGCTGTTTTTT
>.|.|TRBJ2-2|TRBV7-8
CASSPSASTGELFF
TGTGCCAGCAGCCCCTCAGCCTCCACCGGGGAGCTGTTTTTT
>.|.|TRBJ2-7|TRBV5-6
CASSSATGPEEQYF
TGTGCCAGCAGCTCCGCGACAGGACCTGAGGAGCAGTACTTC
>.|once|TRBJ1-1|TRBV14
CASSQSPDGLNTEAFF
TGTGCCAGCAGCCAATCCCCGGACGGATTGAACACTGAAGCTTTCTTT
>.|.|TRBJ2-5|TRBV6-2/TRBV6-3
CASSPLGHSSETQYF
TGTGCCAGCAGCCCCCTAGGACATTCATCAGAGACCCAGTACTTC
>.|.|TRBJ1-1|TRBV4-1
CASSQGTRNTEAFF
TGCGCCAGCAGCCAAGGGACAAGGAACACTGAAGCTTTCTTT
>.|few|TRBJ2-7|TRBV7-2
CASSFGSSGDEQYF
TGTGCCAGCAGCTTTGGGTCCTCGGGGGACGAGCAGTACTTC
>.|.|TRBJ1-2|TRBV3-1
CASSQVGTSSGYTF
TGTGCCAGCAGCCAAGTCGGCACTTCTAGTGGCTACACCTTC
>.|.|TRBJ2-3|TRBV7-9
CASQMGDTQYF
TGTGCCAGCCAGATGGGTGATACGCAGTATTTT
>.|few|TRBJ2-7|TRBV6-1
CASSEIIYEQYF
TGTGCCAGCAGTGAAATAATCTACGAGCAGTACTTC
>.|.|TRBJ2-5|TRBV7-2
CASSLFGGRQETQYF
TGTGCCAGCAGCTTATTCGGGGGTCGCCAAGAGACCCAGTACTTC
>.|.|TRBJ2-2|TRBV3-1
CASSRPQYLTGELFF
TGTGCCAGCAGCCGACCCCAGTATTTGACCGGGGAGCTGTTTTTT
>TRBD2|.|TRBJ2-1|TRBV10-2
CASSVAGGPIEQFF
TGCGCCAGCAGTGTCGCGGGAGGGCCGATTGAGCAGTTCTTC
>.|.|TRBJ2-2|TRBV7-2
CASSFSIWTGELFF
TGTGCCAGCAGCTTCTCCATATGGACCGGGGAGCTGTTTTTT
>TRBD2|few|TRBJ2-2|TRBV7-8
CASSLSGGPTGELFF
TGTGCCAGCAGCTTAAGCGGGGGCCCCACCGGGGAGCTGTTTTTT
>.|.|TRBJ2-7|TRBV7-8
CASSSAAGISYEQYF
TGTGCCAGCAGCTCTGCCGCAGGGATCTCCTACGAGCAGTACTTC
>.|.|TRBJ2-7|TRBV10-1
CASSARRGTYEQYF
TGCGCCAGCAGTGCCAGACGGGGGACCTACGAGCAGTACTTC
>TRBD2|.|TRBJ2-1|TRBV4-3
CASSQDFGTRWNNEQFF
TGCGCCAGCAGCCAAGATTTCGGGACTAGATGGAACAATGAGCAGTTCTTC
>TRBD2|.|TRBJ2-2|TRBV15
CATSGWTSKTGELFF
TGTGCCACCAGCGGATGGACTAGCAAAACCGGGGAGCTGTTTTTT
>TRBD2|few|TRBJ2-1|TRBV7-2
CASSFAGTRGNEQFF
TGTGCCAGCAGCTTTGCCGGGACTAGAGGTAATGAGCAGTTCTTC
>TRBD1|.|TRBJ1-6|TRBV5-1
CASSLQGADSPLHF
TGCGCCAGCAGCTTGCAGGGGGCCGATTCACCCCTCCACTTT
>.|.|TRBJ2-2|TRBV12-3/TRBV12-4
CASSFQGPPGELFF
TGTGCCAGCAGTTTTCAAGGGCCCCCCGGGGAGCTGTTTTTT
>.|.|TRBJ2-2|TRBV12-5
CASGLVVQAVGELFF
TGTGCTAGTGGTTTGGTCGTACAGGCGGTCGGGGAGCTGTTTTTT
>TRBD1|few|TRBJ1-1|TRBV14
CASSQDRTGNTEAFF
TGTGCCAGCAGCCAAGACCGGACAGGGAACACTGAAGCTTTCTTT
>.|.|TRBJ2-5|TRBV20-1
CSAATPIQNQETQYF
TGCAGTGCTGCGACACCCATACAGAATCAAGAGACCCAGTACTTC
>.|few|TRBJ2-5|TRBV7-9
CASSPRLGQETQYF
TGTGCCAGCAGCCCCCGCCTGGGCCAAGAGACCCAGTACTTC
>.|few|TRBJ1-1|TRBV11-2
CASQDKGRSVSAFF
TGTGCCAGCCAAGATAAGGGGCGTTCGGTTTCGGCTTTCTTT
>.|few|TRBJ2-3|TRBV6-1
CASSEYAGYTDTQYF
TGTGCCAGCAGTGAATATGCAGGGTACACAGATACGCAGTATTTT
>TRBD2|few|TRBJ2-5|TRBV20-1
CSARVVSGGGETQYF
TGCAGTGCTAGAGTGGTTAGCGGGGGGGGCGAGACCCAGTACTTC
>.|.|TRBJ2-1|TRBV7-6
CASSFRLYNEQFF
TGTGCCAGCAGCTTTCGACTCTACAATGAGCAGTTCTTC
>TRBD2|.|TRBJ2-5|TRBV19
CASSWTSRDGTQYF
TGTGCCAGTAGTTGGACTAGTCGCGATGGAACCCAGTACTTC
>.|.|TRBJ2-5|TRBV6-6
CASSKDGRGRETQYF
TGTGCCAGCAGTAAAGACGGTCGGGGTCGAGAGACCCAGTACTTC
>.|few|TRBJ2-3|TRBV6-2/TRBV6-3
CASSHRTPDTQYF
TGTGCCAGCAGTCACCGAACGCCAGATACGCAGTATTTT